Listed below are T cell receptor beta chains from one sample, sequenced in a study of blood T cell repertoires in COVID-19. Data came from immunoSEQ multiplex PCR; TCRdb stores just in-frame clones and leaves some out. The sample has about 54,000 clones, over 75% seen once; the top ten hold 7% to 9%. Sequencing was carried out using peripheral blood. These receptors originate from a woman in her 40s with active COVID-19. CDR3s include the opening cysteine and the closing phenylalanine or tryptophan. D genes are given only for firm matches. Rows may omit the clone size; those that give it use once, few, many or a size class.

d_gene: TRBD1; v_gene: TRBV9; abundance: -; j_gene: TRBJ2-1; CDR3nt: TGTGCCAGCAGCCTAGGGGGACAGTATTACTTGGAGCAGTTCTTC; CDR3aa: CASSLGGQYYLEQFF
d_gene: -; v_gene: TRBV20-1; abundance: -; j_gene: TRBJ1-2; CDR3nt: TGCAGTGCTAGTGACTCGGGAGGAAGGAGGGGCTATGGCTACACCTTC; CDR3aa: CSASDSGGRRGYGYTF
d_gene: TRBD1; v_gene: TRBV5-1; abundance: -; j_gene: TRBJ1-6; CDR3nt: TGCGCCAGCAGCCTGAGGGGGCAAGGTAATTCACCCCTCCACTTT; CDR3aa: CASSLRGQGNSPLHF
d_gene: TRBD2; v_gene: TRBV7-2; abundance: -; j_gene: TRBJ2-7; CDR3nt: TGTGCCAGCAGCTTGGGAGCGGGGGGGACCTACGAGCAGTACTTC; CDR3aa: CASSLGAGGTYEQYF
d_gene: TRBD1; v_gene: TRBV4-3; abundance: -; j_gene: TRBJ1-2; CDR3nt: TGCGCCAGCAGCCAGGACTCACGGACAGGGGTTGGCTACACCTTC; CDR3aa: CASSQDSRTGVGYTF
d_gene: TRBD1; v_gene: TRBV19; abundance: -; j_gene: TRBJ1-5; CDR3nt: TGTGCCAGTAGTTTTCGTGGACAGGGGTTTCAGCCCCAGCATTTT; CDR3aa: CASSFRGQGFQPQHF
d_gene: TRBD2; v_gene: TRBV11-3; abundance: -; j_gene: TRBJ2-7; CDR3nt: TGTGCCAGCAGCTTAAGAACTAGCGGGGGCCTTGGATCCTACGAGCAGTACTTC; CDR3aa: CASSLRTSGGLGSYEQYF
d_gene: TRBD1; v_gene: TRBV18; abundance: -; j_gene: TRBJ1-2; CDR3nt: TGTGCCAGCTCACCAAGCAGGGACAGGGCAAGCTATGGCTACACCTTC; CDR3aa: CASSPSRDRASYGYTF
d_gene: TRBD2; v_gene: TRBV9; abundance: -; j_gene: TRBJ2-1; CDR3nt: TGTGCCAGCAGCGTCAGCGGGGGGGGTTACAATGAGCAGTTCTTC; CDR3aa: CASSVSGGGYNEQFF
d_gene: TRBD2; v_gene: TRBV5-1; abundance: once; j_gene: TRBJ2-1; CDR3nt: TGCGCCAGCAGCTTGGCCGGTGGGACTAGGGGTAATGAGCAGTTCTTC; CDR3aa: CASSLAGGTRGNEQFF
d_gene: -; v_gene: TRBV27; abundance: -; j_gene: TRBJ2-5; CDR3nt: TGTGCCAGCAGTTTTAGGGGCACGAAGACCCAGTACTTC; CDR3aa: CASSFRGTKTQYF
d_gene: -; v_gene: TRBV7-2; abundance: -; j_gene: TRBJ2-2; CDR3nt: TGTGCCAGCAGCCTGCAGGCAGGGAAATCGGACACCGGGGAGCTGTTTTTT; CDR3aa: CASSLQAGKSDTGELFF
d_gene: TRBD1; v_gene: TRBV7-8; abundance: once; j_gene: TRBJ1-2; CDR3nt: TGTGCCAGCAGCCTCCGGGACAGGGGGGCTAGCGGCTACACCTTC; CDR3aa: CASSLRDRGASGYTF
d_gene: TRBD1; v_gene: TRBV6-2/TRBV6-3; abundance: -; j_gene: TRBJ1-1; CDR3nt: TGTGCCAGCAGTTACATCGCTAGGACAGGGGTGGTCACTGAAGCTTTCTTT; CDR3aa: CASSYIARTGVVTEAFF
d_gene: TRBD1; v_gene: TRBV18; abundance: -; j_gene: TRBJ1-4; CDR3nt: TGTGCCAGCTCCGCAACAACAGGGGTGGATGAAAAACTGTTTTTT; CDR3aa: CASSATTGVDEKLFF
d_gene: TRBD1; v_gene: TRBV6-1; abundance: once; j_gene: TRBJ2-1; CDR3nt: TGTGCCAGCAGTGAAGACAGGGGGCCCTGGGGTGAGCAGTTCTTC; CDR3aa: CASSEDRGPWGEQFF
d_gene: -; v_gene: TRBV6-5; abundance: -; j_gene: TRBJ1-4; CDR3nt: TGTGCCAGCAGTACAGGCGATTCGAATGAAAAACTGTTTTTT; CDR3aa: CASSTGDSNEKLFF
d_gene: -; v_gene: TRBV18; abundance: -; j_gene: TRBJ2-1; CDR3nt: TGTGCCAGCTCACCATTGGCCGTGGATGAGCAGTTCTTC; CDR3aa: CASSPLAVDEQFF
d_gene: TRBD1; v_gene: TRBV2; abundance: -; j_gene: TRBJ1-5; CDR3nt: TGTGCCAGCAGTAGCAGGGGGCGTAGGGATCAGCCCCAGCATTTT; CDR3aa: CASSSRGRRDQPQHF
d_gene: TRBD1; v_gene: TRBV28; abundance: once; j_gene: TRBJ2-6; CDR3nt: TGTGCCACGGGGACAGGCCGCTCTGGGGCCAACGTCCTGACTTTC; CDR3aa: CATGTGRSGANVLTF
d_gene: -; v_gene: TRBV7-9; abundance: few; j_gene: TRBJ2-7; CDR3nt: TGTGCCAGCAGCAAAAAAGAGGAGGTGGTAAACGAGCAGTACTTC; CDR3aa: CASSKKEEVVNEQYF
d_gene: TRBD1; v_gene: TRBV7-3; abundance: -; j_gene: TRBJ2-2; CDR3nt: TGTGCCAGCAGCTCCACAGGGGACGGGGAGCTGTTTTTT; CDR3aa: CASSSTGDGELFF